These 9 T cell receptor beta chains were sequenced from one sample in a study of blood T cell repertoires in COVID-19. Sequencing used immunoSEQ multiplex PCR; TCRdb keeps in-frame clones, though not all of them. Among roughly 200,000 clones listed, 65% to 90% were seen once. Sequences were obtained from peripheral blood. The source is a human donor in a cohort sampled during active COVID-19.

The chain carries TRBV7-2 and TRBJ2-3; 8 bases align to TRBD1. V lost 5 bases to trimming and J lost 6 bases; unmatched junction nucleotides: 10. The CDR3 extends over 15 amino acids. Germline assignment: CDR1 SGHTA and CDR2 FQGNSA. The DNA for the CDR3 is TGTGCCAGCAGCCCAAGGGGACAGGCAGCGGATACGCAGTATTTT. Its translation is CASSPRGQAADTQYF.

This clone was picked up one time. This rearrangement joins TRBV5-1 to TRBJ2-1; TRBD2 aligns across 13 bases. V gave up 1 base and J gave up 6 bases; unmatched junction bases: 4. This CDR3 spans 16 amino acids. Germline V gene data show CDR1 as SGHRS and CDR2 as YFSETQ. CDR3 coding DNA: TGCGCCAGCAGCTTGCCAGGACTAGCGGGAGCCAATGAGCAGTTCTTC. Translating it yields CASSLPGLAGANEQFF.

The chain links TRBV19 to TRBJ2-7; 10 nucleotides line up with TRBD1. CDR3 length: 17 amino acids. V shed 5 bases, J shed 0 bases, and the junction held 10 bases outside the gene matches. Germline CDR1 is LNHDA and CDR2 is SQIVND (reference sequence). CDR3 DNA: TGTGCCAGTAGTGTCGGGACAGGGGCCGGCCTCTCCTACGAGCAGTACTTC. It codes for CASSVGTGAGLSYEQYF.

The gene calls are TRBV3-1 (or the pseudogene TRBV3-2) and TRBJ1-6; weak D call: TRBD1 (5 bases). The CDR3 sequence is 14 residues long. Trimming shortened V by 7 bases and J by 10 bases, and 17 bases separated the two germline ends. Germline V gene lookup returns CDR1 LGHDT and CDR2 YNNKEL (reference sequence). CDR3 sequence reads: CASTRTQYISPLHF. CDR3 bases: TGTGCCAGCACCCGGACACAATACATATCACCCCTCCACTTT.

The rearrangement links TRBV28 to TRBJ1-2; 7 nucleotides agree with TRBD1. Germline lookup yields CDR1 MDHEN and CDR2 SYDVKM. V was pared by 6 bases and J by 4 bases, with 11 bases of the junction left unmatched. This CDR3 region has 15 residues. The CDR3 DNA reads as TGTGCCAGCAGACGAAAACAGGGGCCTAGCTATGGCTACACCTTC. This codes for CASRRKQGPSYGYTF.

This clone has a single count. The DNA of the CDR3 is TGTGCCAGCAGCCAGGGGATAGAGAATGAGCAGTTCTTC. It encodes CASSQGIENEQFF. The chain recombines TRBV7-2 with TRBJ2-1, with a possible D match to TRBD1 (6 bases). V was shortened by 5 bases and J by 7 bases, with 12 bases between the two germline ends. Germline V CDR1 and CDR2: SGHTA, FQGNSA. CDR3 length: 13 residues.

This clone showed up just a few times. V is TRBV5-5 and J is TRBJ1-1; TRBD1 is a possible D gene (5 bases). Germline V CDR1 and CDR2: SGHKS, YYEKEE (reference sequence). The CDR3 covers 13 residues. V gave up 2 bases and J gave up 4 bases, with 9 bases separating them. CDR3 residues: CASSFRVTTEAFF. CDR3 coding DNA: TGTGCCAGCAGCTTCAGGGTGACCACTGAAGCTTTCTTT. Full variable domain (outside the CDR3, taken from reference TRBV5-5 and TRBJ1-1): DAGVTQSPTHLIKTRGQQVTLRCSPISGHKSVSWYQQVLGQGPQFIFQYYEKEERGRGNFPDRFSARQFPNYSSELNVNALLLGDSALYLCASSFRVTTEAFFGQGTRLTVV.

The chain carries TRBV2 and TRBJ1-3; D is unresolved. Germline V gives CDR1 SNHLY, CDR2 FYNNEI. The CDR3 runs to 15 residues. Trimming removed 4 bases from V and 0 bases from J, with 10 bases in between. This CDR3 reads CASSVLAFSGNTIYF. The CDR3 DNA reads TGTGCCAGCAGTGTCCTAGCCTTCTCTGGAAACACCATATATTTT.

The chain joins TRBV28 to TRBJ2-7, with TRBD1 as a possible D gene (6 bases). CDR1 and CDR2 (germline): MDHEN, SYDVKM. This CDR3 spans 14 amino acids. Trimming stripped 9 bases from V and 4 bases from J, with 19 bases between. The CDR3 sequence: CASTPGRGGYEQYF. The DNA of the CDR3 is TGTGCCAGTACCCCCGGCAGGGGTGGGTACGAGCAGTACTTC.